These 26 T cell receptor beta chains originate from one sample sequenced in a study of blood T cell repertoires in COVID-19. Libraries were prepared by immunoSEQ multiplex PCR; TCRdb keeps only in-frame clonotypes and omits some of them. The sample records more than 250,000 clones, about 90% being singletons. The specimen sequenced was PBMCs or T cells enriched from blood (not recorded which). These receptors originate from a woman in her 30s who had recovered from COVID-19.

The rearrangement links TRBV28 to TRBJ1-1, with 8 bases aligning to TRBD1. The junction had 6 bases not matched to a gene; V was cut back by 8 bases and J by 4 bases. This CDR3 has 13 residues. Germline V gives CDR1 MDHEN, CDR2 SYDVKM. The CDR3 DNA sequence: TGTGCCAGCCGCGAGGACAGGGTCACTGAAGCTTTCTTT. It translates to CASREDRVTEAFF. Drawing the rest from reference TRBV28 and TRBJ1-1, the complete variable domain is DVKVTQSSRYLVKRTGEKVFLECVQDMDHENMFWYRQDPGLGLRLIYFSYDVKMKEKGDIPEGYSVSREKKERFSLILESASTNQTSMYLCASREDRVTEAFFGQGTRLTVV.

This chain connects TRBV25-1 to TRBJ1-2, with D unresolved. The CDR3 covers 16 residues. Germline assignment: CDR1 MGHDK and CDR2 SYGVNS. Trimming removed 2 bases at V and 2 bases at J, with 15 bases between. CDR3 nucleotide sequence: TGTGCCAGCAGTGAAATTGGCCTCGAGGGAAACTATGGCTACACCTTC. It encodes CASSEIGLEGNYGYTF.

The chain combines TRBV5-1 with TRBJ1-2; the D gene is possibly TRBD1 (5 bases). Germline CDR1 reads SGHRS; CDR2 reads YFSETQ. The CDR3 has 14 residues. Trimming shortened V by 0 bases and J by 4 bases, and 10 bases separated the two germline ends. CDR3 bases: TGCGCCAGCAGCTTGGCGGGGGAAGGCTATGGCTACACCTTC. Protein: CASSLAGEGYGYTF.

This sequence joins TRBV6-4 and TRBJ2-1; 9 positions agree with TRBD2. This CDR3 contains 15 residues. Germline V gene lookup returns CDR1 MRHNA and CDR2 SNTAGT. V lost 2 bases and J lost 7; bases outside the gene matches: 6. This chain's CDR3 is CASSDVGLARNEQFF. Written as DNA, the CDR3 is TGTGCCAGCAGTGACGTCGGACTAGCGCGTAATGAGCAGTTCTTC.

This chain connects TRBV15 to TRBJ2-3, with D hard to call. The CDR3 runs 11 residues. The V and J ends lost 4 bases and 7 bases respectively, with 6 bases between them. Germline V CDR1 and CDR2: LNHNV, YYDKDF (reference sequence). Here the CDR3 DNA reads TGTGCCACCAGCACCCAGAATACGCAGTATTTT. Translating gives CATSTQNTQYF. The full variable domain, completed using reference TRBV15 and TRBJ2-3, is DAMVIQNPRYQVTQFGKPVTLSCSQTLNHNVMYWYQQKSSQAPKLLFHYYDKDFNNEADTPDNFQSRRPNTSFCFLDIRSPGLGDTAMYLCATSTQNTQYFGPGTRLTVL.

This clone was picked up a small number of times. This rearrangement joins TRBV2 to TRBJ2-7; 8 bases match TRBD2. The germline V gene has CDR1 SNHLY and CDR2 FYNNEI. The CDR3 is 14 residues long. The trim removed 6 bases at V and 5 bases at J, leaving 9 bases unmatched. CDR3 bases: TGTGCCAGCAGACATTCTAGCGGGTCCCACGAGCAGTACTTC. It specifies CASRHSSGSHEQYF. The variable domain in full, completed from reference TRBV2 and TRBJ2-7, reads EPEVTQTPSHQVTQMGQEVILRCVPISNHLYFYWYRQILGQKVEFLVSFYNNEISEKSEIFDDQFSVERPDGSNFTLKIRSTKLEDSAMYFCASRHSSGSHEQYFGPGTRLTVT.

V usage is TRBV7-9 and J usage is TRBJ2-7; TRBD1 matches 8 bases. J gave up 0 bases and V 1 base, and 5 bases lay outside the gene matches. Looked up from germline, CDR1 is SEHNR and CDR2 is FQNEAQ (reference sequence). The length of the CDR3 is 16 residues. The CDR3 bases are TGTGCCAGCAGCTTAGATGGGACAGGCCACTCCTACGAGCAGTACTTC. It specifies CASSLDGTGHSYEQYF.

V is TRBV11-1 and J is TRBJ2-2, with a weak D call TRBD2 (6 bases). The CDR3 is made up of 16 amino acids. The ends were cut back, 1 base at V and 6 bases at J, with 15 bases in the middle. Looked up from germline, CDR1 is SGHAT and CDR2 is FQDESV (reference sequence). CDR3 amino acids: CASSLDRLVYPGELFF. Written as DNA, the CDR3 is TGTGCCAGCAGCTTAGATAGACTAGTCTACCCCGGGGAGCTGTTTTTT.

There are a few counts of this clone. This chain links TRBV12-3 or TRBV12-4 with TRBJ1-2; no reliable D call. This CDR3 is 13 amino acids long. Between the trimmed V and J ends, which lost 6 bases and 2 bases, there was a span of 10 bases. The CDR3 here is CASRVTGNYGYTF. Written as DNA, the CDR3 is TGTGCCAGCAGGGTTACGGGGAACTATGGCTACACCTTC.

In its sample, this clone was seen a few times. The V and J genes are TRBV29-1 and TRBJ1-2; D not certain. Germline V gives CDR1 SQVTM, CDR2 ANQGSEA. V was trimmed by 4 bases and J by 0 bases, leaving 3 bases between them. There are 11 residues in the CDR3. The CDR3 DNA reads TGCAGCGTTGCTGCTAACTATGGCTACACCTTC. The encoded protein is CSVAANYGYTF.

The J gene is TRBJ1-4, the V gene TRBV7-9, with unresolved D. The CDR3 runs to 16 residues. The germline V and J ends were trimmed by 5 bases and 8 bases, with 21 bases remaining between them. Looked up from germline, CDR1 is SEHNR and CDR2 is FQNEAQ (reference sequence). CDR3 DNA: TGTGCCAGCAGCCGAGGGCGCGCGACTGGCGGGGAAAAACTGTTTTTT. Residues: CASSRGRATGGEKLFF.

CDR3 DNA: TGTGCCAGCAGCCCCGGGACAGGGGATACACACTATGGCTACACCTTC. Protein: CASSPGTGDTHYGYTF. The rearrangement links TRBV3-1 (or the pseudogene TRBV3-2) to TRBJ1-2; TRBD1 matches 10 bases. The CDR3 runs 16 residues. From germline, CDR1 is LGHDT and CDR2 YNNKEL (reference sequence). V lost 4 bases, J lost 3 bases, and 8 bases stayed unmatched.

The table lists this clone with a count of one. This chain connects TRBV7-9 to TRBJ1-5; unclear D gene. V was cut by 4 bases and J by 1 base, with 5 bases left in between. Germline V CDR1 and CDR2: SEHNR, FQNEAQ (reference sequence). The CDR3 length is 13 residues. The CDR3 DNA reads as TGTGCCAGCAGCTCGGTCAGCAATCAGCCCCAGCATTTT. Its translation is CASSSVSNQPQHF.

CDR3 region: CASSLYKGAAYEQYF. In DNA, the CDR3 is TGTGCCAGCAGTTTATATAAGGGGGCCGCCTACGAGCAGTACTTC. This chain uses TRBV28 with TRBJ2-7, with 7 bases matching TRBD1. This CDR3 comprises 15 residues. The J segment lost 2 bases and the V segment lost 1 base, leaving 5 bases of the junction unmatched. Looked up from germline, CDR1 is MDHEN and CDR2 is SYDVKM.

The chain is built from TRBV19 and TRBJ2-1, with TRBD2 matching 13 bases. CDR3 length: 15 residues. The V gene end was trimmed by 3 bases and the J gene end by 8 bases; junction bases not matched to a gene: 4. Germline CDR1 is LNHDA and CDR2 is SQIVND (reference sequence). The CDR3 sequence: CASSITSGGGHEQFF. CDR3 DNA: TGTGCCAGTAGTATCACTAGCGGGGGGGGTCATGAGCAGTTCTTC.

The gene calls are TRBV30 and TRBJ1-4; no clear D gene. This CDR3 has 12 residues. Germline CDR1 GTSNPN, CDR2 SVGIG (reference sequence). V lost 2 bases and J lost 6, with 7 bases in between. CDR3 sequence (DNA): TGTGCCTGGAGTACACATTATGAAAAACTGTTTTTT. As protein: CAWSTHYEKLFF.

The chain carries TRBV2 and TRBJ1-4, with 7 bases that match TRBD1. Trimming took 0 bases from V and 10 from J; bases not matched to a gene: 8. Looked up from germline, CDR1 is SNHLY and CDR2 is FYNNEI. The CDR3 extends over 15 amino acids. CDR3 protein: CASSEANRDSLKLFF. The CDR3 bases are TGTGCCAGCAGTGAAGCGAACCGGGACAGCCTAAAACTGTTTTTT. Drawing the rest from reference TRBV2 and TRBJ1-4, the complete variable domain is EPEVTQTPSHQVTQMGQEVILRCVPISNHLYFYWYRQILGQKVEFLVSFYNNEISEKSEIFDDQFSVERPDGSNFTLKIRSTKLEDSAMYFCASSEANRDSLKLFFGSGTQLSVL.

The rearrangement links TRBV6-6 to TRBJ2-7; no clear D gene. Trimming shortened V by 2 bases and J by 4 bases, and 12 bases separated the two germline ends. The CDR3 spans 14 residues. Germline loops: CDR1 MNHNY, CDR2 SVGAGI (reference sequence). CDR3 nucleotides: TGTGCCAGCAGTTACGGGCAGCAACTTTACGAGCAGTACTTC. The encoded protein is CASSYGQQLYEQYF.

This clone was counted a single time. The chain recombines TRBV19 with TRBJ1-6, with D maybe TRBD1 (6 bases). V gave up 3 bases and J gave up 7 bases, with 22 bases separating them. The germline V gene encodes CDR1 LNHDA and CDR2 SQIVND (reference sequence). The CDR3 runs 18 residues. In nucleotides, the CDR3 is TGTGCCAGTAGTATTCGAGGGGAAGGGACACAGCGGAATTCACCCCTCCACTTT. Its translation is CASSIRGEGTQRNSPLHF.

The chain is built from TRBV6-5 and TRBJ1-1, with 10 nucleotides matching TRBD1. V was pared by 0 bases and J by 5 bases, with 3 bases of the junction left unmatched. The CDR3 contains 15 residues. Germline V lookup: CDR1 MNHEY, CDR2 SVGAGI. CDR3 sequence (DNA): TGTGCCAGCAGTTACTCGGACAGGGGGGGAACTGAAGCTTTCTTT. Translation: CASSYSDRGGTEAFF.

This chain joins TRBV4-3 and TRBJ2-7, with 8 positions matching TRBD2. The CDR3 loop spans 16 amino acids. Germline CDR1 and CDR2: LGHNA and YSLEER. J lost 0 bases, V lost 4 bases, and 8 bases had no gene match. DNA of the CDR3: TGCGCCAGCAGCCCGGCAACTAGCGGACGCTCCTACGAGCAGTACTTC. Residues: CASSPATSGRSYEQYF.

In this sample, this clone turned up once. In DNA form, the CDR3 reads TGCGCCAGCAGCCAAGACAGGGGGTCGCCTGGAAACACCATATATTTT. Its translation is CASSQDRGSPGNTIYF. The rearrangement uses TRBV4-1 and TRBJ1-3; 7 positions match TRBD1. The trim removed 0 bases at V and 2 bases at J, leaving 4 bases unmatched. Germline V CDR1 and CDR2: MGHRA, YSYEKL. The CDR3 covers 16 residues.

The chain uses TRBV4-1 and TRBJ1-3, with a tentative D call TRBD1 (6 bases). Germline assignment: CDR1 MGHRA and CDR2 YSYEKL. Trimming stripped 4 bases from V and 0 bases from J, with 10 bases between. The CDR3 sequence is 15 residues long. In nucleotides, the CDR3 is TGCGCCAGCAGCCCCGGACAGAGCTCTGGAAACACCATATATTTT. Encoded protein: CASSPGQSSGNTIYF.

The chain joins TRBV1 to TRBJ1-2; TRBD1 is the table's D call, not checked against the DNA. TRBV1 corresponds to a pseudogene. The CDR3 extends over 17 amino acids. CDR3 sequence (DNA): TGCACCAGCAGCCAAGATGACAAGGGGCTAGTCAACTATGGCTACACCTTC. It codes for CTSSQDDKGLVNYGYTF.

The chain joins TRBV3-1 (or the pseudogene TRBV3-2) to TRBJ2-7; TRBD2 might be the D (6 bases). V lost 3 bases, J lost 7 bases, and 7 bases lay in between. This CDR3 region has 11 residues. Looked up from germline, CDR1 is LGHDT and CDR2 is YNNKEL (reference sequence). The CDR3 region is CASSHSGEQYF. The CDR3 DNA reads TGTGCCAGCAGCCATAGCGGTGAGCAGTACTTC.

The V gene is TRBV7-7, the J gene TRBJ2-1; 8 bases agree with TRBD1. The CDR3 runs to 15 residues. With V trimmed by 5 bases and J by 9 bases, 12 bases remained unmatched. Germline V gene sequence: CDR1 SSHAT, CDR2 FNYEAQ (reference sequence). The CDR3 region has the DNA TGTGCCAGCAGCCCTCTACCTCAGGGGGCGTTTGAGCAGTTCTTC. Protein product: CASSPLPQGAFEQFF.